This TCR beta chain was profiled in a study of blood T cell repertoires in COVID-19 (dated by TCRdb to about 2020). Notes on the research overall: Samples from collaborators originated in the United States, Italy and Spain and spanned both the acute and convalescent phases of COVID-19. The sample metadata nearly always contained a de-identified subject ID, COVID-19 status, age in years and sex. Where available, HLA class I and class II types were obtained from metadata supplied by the sample provider rather than from assay-based typing. The prospective study material was composed of cDNA or gDNA derived from T cells, B-cell-depleted T cells, or PBMCs. A freely available public database, intended as a resource for researchers studying the immune response to SARS-CoV-2, is where the repertoires were released. Samples were obtained from the ongoing ImmuneRACE study (first 160 participants) and from some 1,300 subjects provided by 6 global collaborators. Subjects who had been exposed to COVID-19, were actively infected with it, or had recovered from it provided the deeply sampled blood TCRbeta repertoires that made up the dataset.

Points the paper makes about the study in general: The quantity of clinical and demographic metadata differed by source and by participant and was supplied without curation.

As to this clone: Its antigen is unknown. No per-base quality is available; no much larger clone lies one base away.

Whole blood was collected in K2EDTA tubes by collaborating institutions according to the institutions' own protocols. For TCRbeta analysis, collaborators shipped samples in one of three forms: frozen whole blood, isolated PBMCs, or DNA extracted from either of those sample types. TCRbeta CDR3 regions were amplified from genomic DNA by means of the immunoSEQ Assay, a bias-controlled multiplex PCR. The authors' analysis ran thus. The number of nucleated cells in each sample was estimated by amplification of reference gene primers within the assay. Sequence reads were collapsed and filtered to measure the absolute abundance of every unique TCRbeta CDR3 rearrangement. For each sample, productive Simpson clonality was calculated as the square root of Simpson's diversity index across productive rearrangements. Imported from immuneACCESS, the table was reduced by TCRdb to in-frame sequences with V and J called. These copies leave out some clones; in studies compared against another copy, an unresolved V gene accounts for under half, and the cause of the remainder is not known. That table is the source of V, J and clone size, and D and trimming were worked out from the DNA. A total of about 59,000 clones appear in this sample, 91% of them only once. Jointly, the top ten make up approximately 8.1% of the sample.

Reading from cysteine to phenylalanine, the CDR3 counts 14 amino acids. Of the read, only the CDR3 DNA is kept; its 42 bases are in frame from base 1. Trimmed from V: 6 bases; trimmed from J: 5 bases; junction bases lacking a gene match: 6. Sequences SGHVS (CDR1) and FNYEAQ (CDR2) are obtained from the germline V gene. The receptor was derived from a human donor in a cohort sampled during active COVID-19. The material sequenced was peripheral blood. Recombination connected TRBV7-6 to TRBJ2-5; 10 of the junction bases match TRBD1. The CDR3 loop reads CASRADRGDETQYF. The bases read TGTGCCAGCAGGGCGGACAGGGGGGACGAGACCCAGTACTTC. This CDR3, with the reference TRBV7-6 and TRBJ2-5 proteins standing in past its ends, gives the full variable domain GAGVSQSPRYKVTKRGQDVALRCDPISGHVSLYWYRQALGQGPEFLTYFNYEAQQDKSGLPNDRFSAERPEGSISTLTIQRTEQRDSAMYRCASRADRGDETQYFGPGTRLLVL.